Listed below are T cell receptor beta chains from one sample, sequenced in a study of T cell responses to AZD1222 COVID-19 vaccine. Sequencing used immunoSEQ multiplex PCR; TCRdb keeps in-frame clones, though not all of them. The profile covers about 140,000 clones, with over 85% appearing a single time and 1.5% to 2% taken by the ten largest. The sequences come from peripheral blood, collected on day 0 of AZD1222 vaccination. These receptors were taken from an adult in good health. Each CDR3 is given with its conserved first and last residue. Fields, in order: D gene, clone size, V gene, J gene, CDR3 protein, CDR3 DNA. The D gene is left open where the match is weak. The size of a clone is reported for some rows only, either as once, few or many, or as a class for expanded clones.

NA	NA	TRBV7-7	TRBJ2-5	CASSTKTGLGETQYF	TGTGCCAGCAGCACCAAGACAGGTCTTGGAGAGACCCAGTACTTC
TRBD1	once	TRBV3-1/TRBV3-2	TRBJ1-5	CASGTGGNQPQHF	TGTGCCAGCGGGACAGGTGGGAATCAGCCCCAGCATTTT
NA	NA	TRBV6-5	TRBJ1-1	CASSYGGQMNTEAFF	TGTGCCAGCAGTTATGGTGGACAGATGAACACTGAAGCTTTCTTT
TRBD2	NA	TRBV9	TRBJ2-1	CASRTGGRDEQFF	TGTGCCAGCAGGACGGGAGGGCGAGATGAGCAGTTCTTC
TRBD2	NA	TRBV11-2	TRBJ2-1	CASSTLAGGSNEQFF	TGTGCCAGCAGTACCCTAGCGGGGGGGTCCAATGAGCAGTTCTTC
NA	NA	TRBV5-4	TRBJ1-4	CASSHRDSGEKLFF	TGTGCCAGCAGCCACAGGGACTCTGGGGAAAAACTGTTTTTT
NA	NA	TRBV29-1	TRBJ1-2	CSVSQANYGYTF	TGCAGCGTCTCACAGGCTAACTATGGCTACACCTTC
NA	NA	TRBV6-5	TRBJ2-4	CASRSQGLGGNIQYF	TGTGCCAGCAGGTCTCAGGGCCTTGGGGGTAACATTCAGTACTTC
NA	NA	TRBV28	TRBJ1-3	CASSDRAERGNTIYF	TGTGCCAGCAGTGACCGGGCAGAGCGTGGAAACACCATATATTTT
NA	NA	TRBV7-8	TRBJ1-1	CASSPRTDNTEAFF	TGTGCCAGCAGCCCGCGGACCGATAACACTGAAGCTTTCTTT
NA	NA	TRBV12-3/TRBV12-4	TRBJ1-3	CASSLGAIYF	TGTGCCAGCAGTTTGGGGGCCATATATTTT
NA	NA	TRBV6-1	TRBJ1-1	CASSERGSTEAFF	TGTGCCAGCAGTGAAAGAGGTAGCACTGAAGCTTTCTTT
NA	NA	TRBV5-1	TRBJ1-2	CASSFDIRAPYGYTF	TGCGCCAGCAGCTTCGATATCAGGGCCCCCTATGGCTACACCTTC
NA	NA	TRBV6-5	TRBJ2-3	CAPPGTDTQYF	TGTGCCCCCCCGGGGACAGATACGCAGTATTTT
NA	once	TRBV18	TRBJ1-1	CASSSSGVYDTEAFF	TGTGCCAGCTCATCGTCAGGGGTTTACGACACTGAAGCTTTCTTT
TRBD1	NA	TRBV3-1/TRBV3-2	TRBJ1-2	CASSQDPGQGVYGYTF	TGTGCCAGCAGCCAGGACCCGGGACAGGGGGTCTATGGCTACACCTTC
NA	NA	TRBV28	TRBJ2-7	CASSLSGTYSYEQYF	TGTGCCAGCAGTTTATCAGGGACATATTCCTACGAGCAGTACTTC
TRBD2	few	TRBV18	TRBJ2-7	CASSPQRRGLPTSEQYF	TGTGCCAGCTCACCCCAAAGGCGGGGACTACCTACTTCAGAGCAGTACTTC
NA	NA	TRBV4-2	TRBJ2-7	CASSPSEGSEQYF	TGTGCCAGCAGCCCCAGTGAAGGGTCCGAGCAGTACTTC
TRBD1	NA	TRBV5-6	TRBJ1-6	CASSFATGYHSPLHF	TGTGCCAGCAGCTTTGCGACAGGGTATCATTCACCCCTCCACTTT